The rows below give T cell receptor beta chains drawn from one sample of a study of pediatric ulcerative colitis. The repertoire was sequenced with immunoSEQ multiplex PCR; TCRdb's copy has only in-frame clones and lacks some. The repertoire holds 20,000 to 30,000 clones, with roughly 71% as singletons. Sequenced: gut tissue. The receptors were sampled from a boy between 10 and 17 years old with severe ulcerative colitis. CDR3s leave out the opening cysteine and the closing phenylalanine or tryptophan.

j_call v_call cdr3_aa
TRBJ2-3 TRBV12-5 ASAWGVRTDTQY
TRBJ1-4 TRBV5-4 ASSSDPGRSEKLF
TRBJ1-2 TRBV11-2 ASSSGTGVNYGYT
TRBJ2-3 TRBV27 ASSPKGSGDTQY
TRBJ2-1 TRBV6-4 ASSGSSSSEQF
TRBJ2-3 TRBV6-4 ASSQTSGSTDTQY
TRBJ2-1 TRBV15 ATSRDLLGGAPYNEQF
TRBJ1-2 TRBV23-1 ASSQSVQAPRDRFGGYT
TRBJ2-7 TRBV11-3 ASSQADGFYEQY
TRBJ2-5 TRBV19 ASSIFWGAGETQY
TRBJ2-1 TRBV11-2 ASSLAALRNEQF
TRBJ1-2 TRBV9 ASSVVSGQGSHGYT
TRBJ1-1 TRBV10-3 ASGQGENTEAF
TRBJ2-7 TRBV5-1 ASSAGGTYEQY
TRBJ2-1 TRBV5-1 ASSLEAVNEQF
TRBJ2-7 TRBV11-2 ASSLARGLYEQY
TRBJ1-2 TRBV16 ASSQQTGGWNGYT
TRBJ2-3 TRBV19 ASSHQLLAGGNTDTQY
TRBJ2-6 TRBV6-4 ASSDTGANVLT
TRBJ2-2 TRBV19 ASSNGLAGGPQGELF